The 21 T cell receptor beta chains given below trace back to one sample, sequenced in a study of shared T cell receptors in the human thymus. Generated by immunoSEQ multiplex PCR, the TCRdb table keeps only in-frame clones and is missing some. The sample holds under 450,000 clones, 85% to 95% seen once. The sequenced sample consisted of thymocytes. The receptors derive from a human donor.

The chain joins TRBV5-4 to TRBJ2-1, with 8 bases that match TRBD2. Losses at the gene ends were 3 bases for V and 6 bases for J; bases not matched to a gene: 14. This CDR3 is built from 17 residues. Germline V gene sequence: CDR1 SGHNT, CDR2 YYREEE (reference sequence). This chain's CDR3 is CASSSPQDTGGPNEQFF. CDR3 DNA: TGTGCCAGCAGCTCGCCTCAAGACACGGGAGGGCCCAATGAGCAGTTCTTC.

This chain uses TRBV7-6 with TRBJ2-6, with D possibly being TRBD1 or TRBD2 (6 bases each). V gave up 4 bases and J gave up 0 bases, with 19 bases separating them. Germline V gene lookup returns CDR1 SGHVS and CDR2 FNYEAQ. The length of the CDR3 is 19 residues. CDR3 coding DNA: TGTGCCAGCAGCTCTGGGGGAAGGGGGGCCCTCTCTGGGGCCAACGTCCTGACTTTC. Amino acids: CASSSGGRGALSGANVLTF.

The genes are TRBV4-2 and TRBJ2-5, with D possibly TRBD2 on 5 matching bases. The CDR3 totals 13 residues. Between the trimmed V and J ends, which lost 4 bases and 1 base, there was a span of 7 bases. Germline values: CDR1 LGHNA, CDR2 YNFKEQ. This CDR3 reads CASSLTSQETQYF. Here the CDR3 DNA reads TGTGCCAGCAGCCTAACTAGCCAAGAGACCCAGTACTTC.

The V and J genes are TRBV4-2 and TRBJ1-1; no definite D call. The CDR3 consists of 15 residues. Germline V lookup: CDR1 LGHNA, CDR2 YNFKEQ. V shed 2 bases and J shed 0 bases, with 10 bases lying between them. The CDR3 DNA is TGTGCCAGCAGCCAACACAAGAACATGAACACTGAAGCTTTCTTT. Translation gives CASSQHKNMNTEAFF.

This chain links TRBV19 with TRBJ2-1; 11 bases line up with TRBD2. Germline CDR1 is LNHDA and CDR2 is SQIVND (reference sequence). V gave up 3 bases and J gave up 0 bases; unmatched junction bases: 4. The CDR3 runs to 17 residues. Written as DNA, the CDR3 is TGTGCCAGTAGTATGCGTCTAGCGGGAGGCTCCTACAATGAGCAGTTCTTC. Encoded protein: CASSMRLAGGSYNEQFF.

The chain is built from TRBV7-9 and TRBJ2-3; tentative D call: TRBD1 (6 bases). Germline values: CDR1 SEHNR, CDR2 FQNEAQ (reference sequence). This CDR3 has 17 amino acids. V gave up 6 bases and J gave up 5 bases, with 24 bases separating them. CDR3 in amino acids: CASSQLGDKTPQDTQYF. In DNA, the CDR3 is TGTGCCAGCAGTCAGCTGGGGGACAAGACACCCCAAGATACGCAGTATTTT. Full variable domain (rest looked up from reference TRBV7-9 and TRBJ2-3): DTGVSQNPRHKITKRGQNVTFRCDPISEHNRLYWYRQTLGQGPEFLTYFQNEAQLEKSRLLSDRFSAERPKGSFSTLEIQRTEQGDSAMYLCASSQLGDKTPQDTQYFGPGTRLTVL.

The rearrangement uses TRBV7-2 and TRBJ1-1; D is perhaps TRBD1 (6 bases). The CDR3 length is 16 residues. V was shortened by 1 base and J by 0 bases, with 12 bases between the two germline ends. Germline V CDR1 and CDR2: SGHTA, FQGNSA. CDR3 in DNA: TGTGCCAGCAGCTTAGTGAGGACAGAGCTGAACACTGAAGCTTTCTTT. Translation gives CASSLVRTELNTEAFF.

The chain combines TRBV6-4 with TRBJ1-2; tentative D call: TRBD1 (5 bases). This CDR3 is built from 15 residues. The germline V gene encodes CDR1 MRHNA and CDR2 SNTAGT. V was shortened by 1 base and J by 8 bases, with 17 bases between the two germline ends. The CDR3 is CASSDWDRAPGGYTF. CDR3 nucleotides: TGTGCCAGCAGTGACTGGGACCGTGCGCCGGGCGGCTACACCTTC.

This chain joins TRBV11-3 and TRBJ2-5; 9 bases match TRBD1. The germline V gene has CDR1 SGHNT and CDR2 YENEEA. The ends lost 1 base at V and 2 bases at J; junction bases unmatched: 8. The CDR3 has 17 amino acids. CDR3 amino acids: CASSLGGTGSLQETQYF. CDR3 DNA sequence: TGTGCCAGCAGCTTAGGTGGGACAGGGAGCCTACAAGAGACCCAGTACTTC.

V gene TRBV30 combines with J gene TRBJ2-7; TRBD1 is a possible D gene (5 bases). Germline assignment: CDR1 GTSNPN and CDR2 SVGIG (reference sequence). V was pared by 0 bases and J by 3 bases, with 9 bases between. The CDR3 is made up of 13 amino acids. The CDR3 here is CAWSVQGFYEQYF. The DNA for the CDR3 is TGTGCCTGGAGTGTTCAGGGTTTCTACGAGCAGTACTTC.

The chain couples TRBV27 to TRBJ2-1; 11 nucleotides agree with TRBD2. The CDR3 has 17 residues. V lost 4 bases and J lost 7; bases outside the gene matches: 12. Germline V CDR1 and CDR2: MNHEY, SMNVEV (reference sequence). The DNA of the CDR3 is TGTGCCAGCAGTTGGACTAGCGGGTTCAGTATGGGGAATGAGCAGTTCTTC. It yields the protein CASSWTSGFSMGNEQFF.

The rearrangement joins TRBV14 to TRBJ2-3; 11 nucleotides align to TRBD1. The CDR3 runs 16 residues. V dropped 2 bases and J dropped 3; count of bases not matched to a gene: 4. The germline V gene encodes CDR1 SGHDN and CDR2 FVKESK. CDR3 sequence reads: CASSQPGQGETDTQYF. CDR3 coding DNA: TGTGCCAGCAGCCAACCGGGACAGGGGGAAACAGATACGCAGTATTTT.

The rearrangement links TRBV6-4 to TRBJ2-7, with no clear D. The germline V gene encodes CDR1 MRHNA and CDR2 SNTAGT. Deletions cut 8 bases from V and 12 bases from J, with 14 bases between. The CDR3 extends over 10 amino acids. The DNA of the CDR3 is TGTGCCAGCGGGATTGCCGAGATGTACTTC. It encodes CASGIAEMYF.

The genes are TRBV19 and TRBJ2-1, with TRBD2 identical over 10 bases. Germline CDR1 LNHDA, CDR2 SQIVND (reference sequence). CDR3 size: 15 residues. With V trimmed by 7 bases and J by 4 bases, 7 bases remained unmatched. The CDR3 nucleotides are TGTGCCAGTACCAATCGGACTAGCGGTTACAATGAGCAGTTCTTC. Translated, it gives CASTNRTSGYNEQFF.

The CDR3 sequence is CASSLIWAVPNTEAFF. As DNA, the CDR3 is TGTGCCAGCAGCTTAATCTGGGCAGTGCCGAACACTGAAGCTTTCTTT. The V and J genes are TRBV13 and TRBJ1-1; D uncertain. This CDR3 contains 16 residues. Germline CDR1 is PRHDT and CDR2 is FYEKMQ (reference sequence). Trimming removed 2 bases at V and 1 base at J, with 14 bases between.

This chain connects TRBV4-2 to TRBJ2-4; weak D call: TRBD1 (5 bases). Germline V gene sequence: CDR1 LGHNA, CDR2 YNFKEQ. V lost 0 bases and J 8 bases, leaving 11 bases between the germline ends. The CDR3 contains 14 residues. The CDR3 here is CASSQDGAGDIQYF. The CDR3 nucleotides read TGTGCCAGCAGCCAAGATGGGGCAGGAGACATTCAGTACTTC.

In DNA form, the CDR3 reads TGCAGCGTTGCCCCCCTGGGTGAGCGAGAAAAACTGTTTTTT. This gives the protein CSVAPLGEREKLFF. The V and J genes are TRBV29-1 and TRBJ1-4; the D is unclear. V lost 4 bases to trimming and J lost 8 bases, with 17 bases between them. Germline CDR1 reads SQVTM; CDR2 reads ANQGSEA. This CDR3 comprises 14 residues.

The chain couples TRBV4-3 to TRBJ2-5; D possibly matches TRBD1 or TRBD2 (5 bases each). The CDR3 sequence is 15 residues long. The V end was cut by 4 bases, the J end by 1 base, with 13 bases between. CDR1 LGHNA and CDR2 YSLEER come from the germline V gene. CDR3 sequence reads: CASSPATGPQETQYF. CDR3 DNA: TGCGCCAGCAGCCCAGCTACGGGGCCCCAAGAGACCCAGTACTTC.

Details on this clone: The same CDR3 is also encoded by other DNA sequences in this sample. This rearrangement joins TRBV5-1 to TRBJ2-5; D may correspond to TRBD1 or TRBD2 (5 bases each). CDR1 is SGHRS and CDR2 is YFSETQ in the germline V gene. Trimming shortened V by 1 base and J by 3 bases, and 7 bases separated the two germline ends. There are 13 residues in the CDR3. CDR3 amino acids: CASSLRGEETQYF. CDR3 DNA sequence: TGCGCCAGCAGCTTGCGAGGGGAAGAGACCCAGTACTTC.

This chain joins TRBV4-1 and TRBJ2-1, with 9 bases fitting TRBD2. J lost 3 bases, V lost 0 bases, and 6 bases had no gene match. The germline CDR1 and CDR2 sequences are MGHRA and YSYEKL. The CDR3 spans 17 residues. CDR3 loop: CASSQDPKTSGYNEQFF. The CDR3 DNA sequence: TGCGCCAGCAGCCAAGATCCCAAGACTAGCGGCTACAATGAGCAGTTCTTC.

The chain carries TRBV14 and TRBJ1-2, with D possibly TRBD1 on 5 matching bases. The CDR3 has 16 amino acids. The germline gives CDR1 SGHDN, CDR2 FVKESK. The germline V and J ends were trimmed by 4 bases and 4 bases, with 19 bases remaining between them. CDR3 in DNA: TGTGCCAGCAGCCCATGGGTCAAGGGGCGCAGCTATGGCTACACCTTC. The encoded protein is CASSPWVKGRSYGYTF.